One sample yielded the 5 T cell receptor beta chains listed below, sequenced in a study of cytomegalovirus exposure and HLA in healthy donors. The PCR made use of 60 Vbeta and 13 Jbeta primers. Profiled with immunoSEQ multiplex PCR; TCRdb holds only in-frame clones, not every one. The sample carries a few hundred thousand clones, about nine tenths recorded once. The specimen sequenced was PBMCs. The source is a girl aged 2 to 10 in good health and CMV-seronegative.

The chain has TRBV6-1 and TRBJ2-7, with 8 bases that match TRBD1. Germline lookup yields CDR1 MNHNS and CDR2 SASEGT. This CDR3 spans 12 amino acids. The ends lost 7 bases at V and 7 bases at J; junction bases unmatched: 6. CDR3: CASTGQVVEQYF. DNA for the CDR3: TGTGCCAGCACGGGACAGGTCGTGGAGCAGTACTTC.

The chain couples TRBV10-3 to TRBJ2-6, with 7 bases identical to TRBD1. V lost 10 bases to trimming and J lost 2 bases; unmatched junction nucleotides: 11. This CDR3 has 16 amino acids. The germline gives CDR1 ENHRY, CDR2 SYGVKD. The CDR3 protein is CATRPEGAAGANVLTF. As DNA, the CDR3 is TGTGCCACCCGCCCCGAGGGGGCCGCTGGGGCCAACGTCCTGACTTTC.

The chain is built from TRBV14 and TRBJ2-7; 7 bases match TRBD1. Germline V lookup: CDR1 SGHDN, CDR2 FVKESK. The CDR3 runs to 15 residues. The junction had 5 bases not matched to a gene; V was cut back by 0 bases and J by 3 bases. The CDR3 loop is CASSQDLNRGYEQYF. The CDR3 DNA reads TGTGCCAGCAGCCAAGATCTTAACAGGGGCTACGAGCAGTACTTC.

V usage is TRBV27 and J usage is TRBJ2-5, with 7 bases that match TRBD2. V gave up 5 bases and J gave up 4 bases; unmatched junction bases: 7. The germline V gene encodes CDR1 MNHEY and CDR2 SMNVEV (reference sequence). The CDR3 length is 14 residues. The CDR3 sequence: CASSPILARETQYF. CDR3 nucleotide sequence: TGTGCCAGCAGTCCGATACTAGCGCGAGAGACCCAGTACTTC.

This clone showed up just once. The chain carries TRBV18 and TRBJ2-7; TRBD2 matches at 10 bases. The CDR3 has 14 amino acids. Germline trimming cut 5 bases from V and 2 bases from J; bases unmatched to any gene: 3. Germline V CDR1 and CDR2: KGHSH, LQKENI. CDR3 nucleotides: TGTGCCAGCTCATCGACTAGCGGGCCCTACGAGCAGTACTTC. Protein: CASSSTSGPYEQYF.